Below, 18 T cell receptor beta chains from the same sample are listed, as sequenced in a study of blood T cell repertoires in COVID-19. Profiled with immunoSEQ multiplex PCR; TCRdb holds only in-frame clones, not every one. Of roughly 160,000 clones listed, approximately 91% are singletons. Sequenced material: peripheral blood. The receptors originated from a man between 18 and 35 years old with COVID-19, enrolled during active disease.

This clone was observed a few times. This chain links TRBV11-2 with TRBJ1-5; a weak D match, TRBD1 (6 bases). Trimming took off 4 bases at V and 2 bases at J, with 6 bases between the two ends. This CDR3 comprises 13 residues. Looked up from germline, CDR1 is SGHAT and CDR2 is FQNNGV. In nucleotides, the CDR3 is TGTGCCAGCAGCTCAGGGGGCAATCAGCCCCAGCATTTT. This codes for CASSSGGNQPQHF. Drawing the rest from reference TRBV11-2 and TRBJ1-5, the complete variable domain is EAGVAQSPRYKIIEKRQSVAFWCNPISGHATLYWYQQILGQGPKLLIQFQNNGVVDDSQLPKDRFSAERLKGVDSTLKIQPAKLEDSAVYLCASSSGGNQPQHFGDGTRLSIL.

This rearrangement joins TRBV6-2 or TRBV6-3 to TRBJ2-7; 12 bases line up with TRBD1. Unmatched junction bases numbered 17, after V lost 6 bases and J lost 5 bases. The CDR3 covers 18 residues. Germline CDR1 and CDR2: MNHEY and SVGEGT. The CDR3 coding sequence is TGTGCCAGCAGCATCCCGGGACAGGGGGCGCTTGTCTCGAACGAGCAGTACTTC. This codes for CASSIPGQGALVSNEQYF.

This chain uses TRBV27 with TRBJ2-7; possibly TRBD2 for D (5 bases). Germline assignment: CDR1 MNHEY and CDR2 SMNVEV (reference sequence). V was clipped by 3 bases and J by 2 bases, with 11 bases between them. This CDR3 spans 14 amino acids. CDR3 in amino acids: CASSFSAGPYEQYF. CDR3 sequence (DNA): TGTGCCAGCAGTTTCAGTGCGGGCCCCTACGAGCAGTACTTC.

Turning to this clone: At one of its ends the junction is not consistent with the germline gene, which may arise from a read error. The V gene is TRBV5-1, the J gene TRBJ1-4, with 9 positions matching TRBD1. CDR1 SGHRS and CDR2 YFSETQ come from the germline V gene. This CDR3 is built from 15 residues. The CDR3 nucleotides are TGCGCCAGCAGCTTGGAGGGACAGGGCCATGAAAAACTGCTTTTT. It yields the protein CASSLEGQGHEKLLF.

In DNA, the CDR3 is TGTGCCAGCAGCCGGACTGACGCTTATAATTCACCCCTCCACTTT. Protein product: CASSRTDAYNSPLHF. The gene calls are TRBV5-6 and TRBJ1-6, with D hard to call. The germline gives CDR1 SGHDT, CDR2 YYEEEE. The CDR3 length is 15 residues. V was clipped by 4 bases and J by 4 bases, with 12 bases between them.

The chain has TRBV25-1 and TRBJ2-6; the D gene is possibly TRBD1 (6 bases). CDR1 is MGHDK, CDR2 SYGVNS, per germline. The V end lost 1 base, the J end lost 0 bases, and 7 bases lay between the germline ends. The CDR3 is made up of 16 amino acids. The CDR3 is CASSELGGSGANVLTF. The DNA of the CDR3 is TGTGCCAGCAGTGAATTAGGGGGCTCTGGGGCCAACGTCCTGACTTTC.

About this clone: At one boundary the junction diverges from the germline segment, which might be a read error. V gene TRBV10-2 combines with J gene TRBJ1-4; unclear D gene. CDR3 length equals 15 residues. Germline loops: CDR1 WSHSY, CDR2 SAAADI. For the CDR3, the DNA is TGCGCCAGCTCTTCCTCGCCTGCAACTAATGAAAAACTGCTTTTT. It is translated as CASSSSPATNEKLLF.

This chain joins TRBV15 and TRBJ1-5, with 7 bases that match TRBD1. Losses at the gene ends were 8 bases for V and 6 bases for J; bases not matched to a gene: 7. Per germline, CDR1 LNHNV and CDR2 YYDKDF (reference sequence). The CDR3 has 13 residues. The CDR3 loop reads CATSPAGGQPQHF. CDR3 coding DNA: TGTGCCACCTCCCCGGCAGGGGGTCAGCCCCAGCATTTT.

The rearrangement uses TRBV28 and TRBJ2-7, with a possible D match to TRBD2 (5 bases). The V end was cut by 5 bases, the J end by 0 bases, with 20 bases between. There are 17 residues in the CDR3. Germline lookup yields CDR1 MDHEN and CDR2 SYDVKM. The CDR3 is CASSPPSLQGSSYEQYF. The DNA for the CDR3 is TGTGCCAGCAGTCCGCCCTCACTCCAAGGGAGCTCCTACGAGCAGTACTTC.

This clone was seen a single time. The chain recombines TRBV9 with TRBJ1-5; D gene unclear. The CDR3 is made up of 14 amino acids. Germline V CDR1 and CDR2: SGDLS, YYNGEE. The V end was cut by 0 bases, the J end by 0 bases, with 4 bases between. The chain's CDR3 is CASSVADSNQPQHF. CDR3 coding DNA: TGTGCCAGCAGCGTAGCAGATAGCAATCAGCCCCAGCATTTT.

CDR3 in amino acids: CSASEMGGYGYTF. The CDR3 DNA reads as TGCAGTGCTAGTGAGATGGGCGGGTATGGCTACACCTTC. V gene TRBV20-1 combines with J gene TRBJ1-2; D gene uncertain. Trimming left V 3 bases short and J 5 bases short, with 13 bases between. CDR1 is DFQATT, CDR2 SNEGSKA, per germline (reference sequence). This CDR3 has 13 amino acids.

CDR3 protein: CASSRPGQSTEAFF. CDR3 in DNA: TGTGCCAGCAGTCGACCGGGACAGAGCACTGAAGCTTTCTTT. The chain recombines TRBV28 with TRBJ1-1; 7 bases map to TRBD1. CDR1 and CDR2 (germline): MDHEN, SYDVKM. Trimming at V came to 5 bases and at J to 4 bases, leaving 7 bases not matched to a gene. CDR3 size: 14 residues.

The chain has TRBV30 and TRBJ1-2, with D possibly being TRBD1 (6 bases). This CDR3 contains 14 residues. Trimming cost V 1 base and J 8 bases, with 17 bases left between them. Germline CDR1 and CDR2: GTSNPN and SVGIG (reference sequence). The CDR3 protein is CAWSAGNRVPGYTF. The CDR3 DNA sequence: TGTGCCTGGAGTGCGGGGAACAGGGTACCGGGCTACACCTTC.

The chain recombines TRBV7-9 with TRBJ2-1; 9 bases are shared with TRBD2. CDR3 length: 16 amino acids. Losses at the gene ends were 5 bases for V and 3 bases for J; bases not matched to a gene: 8. CDR1 and CDR2 from the germline V gene are SEHNR and FQNEAQ (reference sequence). The CDR3 protein is CASSPPSGEFYNEQFF. The DNA for the CDR3 is TGTGCCAGCAGCCCCCCTAGCGGGGAATTCTACAATGAGCAGTTCTTC.

V gene TRBV30 combines with J gene TRBJ1-2; tentative D call: TRBD1 (5 bases). V was pared by 6 bases and J by 3 bases, with 17 bases between. The CDR3 contains 14 residues. CDR1 GTSNPN and CDR2 SVGIG come from the germline V gene (reference sequence). The CDR3 coding sequence is TGTGCCTGTATCCTTAACCGGGACTACTATGGCTACACCTTC. Encoded protein: CACILNRDYYGYTF.

A remark on this clone: One end of the junction is discordant with germline, which a read error may explain. This chain connects TRBV6-5 to TRBJ1-4, with a possible D match to TRBD1 (5 bases). The CDR3 consists of 14 residues. Germline V CDR1 and CDR2: MNHEY, SVGAGI. The CDR3 loop is CASSASGLGEKLLF. The CDR3 nucleotides are TGTGCCAGCAGCGCTAGCGGGTTAGGGGAAAAACTGCTTTTT.

The table lists this clone with a count of one. The chain employs TRBV5-1 and TRBJ1-3; 7 bases fit TRBD1. Germline V lookup: CDR1 SGHRS, CDR2 YFSETQ. Trimming at V came to 5 bases and at J to 4 bases, leaving 6 bases not matched to a gene. CDR3 length: 14 amino acids. For the CDR3, the DNA is TGCGCCAGCAGTACCGGGACAGCAGGAAACACCATATATTTT. Its protein product is CASSTGTAGNTIYF.

The chain combines TRBV20-1 with TRBJ1-3; unclear D gene. Trimming cost V 3 bases and J 5 bases, with 17 bases left between them. Germline V gene sequence: CDR1 DFQATT, CDR2 SNEGSKA (reference sequence). CDR3 length equals 15 residues. The CDR3 DNA is TGCAGTGCTAGTATTTTGGCTCCTCTTAGAAACACCATATATTTT. Protein product: CSASILAPLRNTIYF.